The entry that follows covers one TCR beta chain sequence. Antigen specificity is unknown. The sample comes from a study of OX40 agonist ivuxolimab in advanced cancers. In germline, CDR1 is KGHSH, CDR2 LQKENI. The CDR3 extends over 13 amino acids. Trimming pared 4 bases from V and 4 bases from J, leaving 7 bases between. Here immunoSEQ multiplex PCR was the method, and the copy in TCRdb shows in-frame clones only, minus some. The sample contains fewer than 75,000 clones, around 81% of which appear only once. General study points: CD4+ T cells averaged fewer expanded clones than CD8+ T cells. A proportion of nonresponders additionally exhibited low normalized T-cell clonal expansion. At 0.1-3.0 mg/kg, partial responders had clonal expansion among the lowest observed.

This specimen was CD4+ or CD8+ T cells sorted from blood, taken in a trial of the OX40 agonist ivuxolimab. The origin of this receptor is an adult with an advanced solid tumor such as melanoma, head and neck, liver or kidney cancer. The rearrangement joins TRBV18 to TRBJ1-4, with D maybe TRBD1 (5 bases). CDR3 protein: CASSQGNNEKLFF. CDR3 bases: TGTGCCAGCTCACAGGGGAATAATGAAAAACTGTTTTTT.